This T cell receptor beta chain was documented in a study of T cell responses to AZD1222 COVID-19 vaccine. Study-wide findings and caveats: The number of AZD1222 recipients seropositive at baseline was only 5 to 7. Clonal diversity was possibly underestimated, and the donors were mostly white British, with more females. Within unmutated variant regions lay the reported targets of nearly half of spike-specific TCRs.

CDR1 and CDR2 from the germline V gene are MNHEY and SVGAGI. This CDR3 is 13 amino acids long. V gave up 8 bases and J gave up 5 bases, with 13 bases separating them. The method was immunoSEQ multiplex PCR; TCRdb's version includes in-frame clones alone and lacks a portion of them. The sample shows roughly 81,000 clones, 80% to 90% of them seen only once. This clone came up once. Its antigen remains unidentified. This clonotype was sampled from an adult in good health. This rearrangement joins TRBV6-5 to TRBJ1-5; D remains ambiguous. Sequencing was performed on peripheral blood, taken on day 0 of AZD1222 vaccination. DNA of the CDR3: TGTGCCAGCGGAAGGGTTGGGGATCAGCCCCAGCATTTT. Amino acids: CASGRVGDQPQHF.